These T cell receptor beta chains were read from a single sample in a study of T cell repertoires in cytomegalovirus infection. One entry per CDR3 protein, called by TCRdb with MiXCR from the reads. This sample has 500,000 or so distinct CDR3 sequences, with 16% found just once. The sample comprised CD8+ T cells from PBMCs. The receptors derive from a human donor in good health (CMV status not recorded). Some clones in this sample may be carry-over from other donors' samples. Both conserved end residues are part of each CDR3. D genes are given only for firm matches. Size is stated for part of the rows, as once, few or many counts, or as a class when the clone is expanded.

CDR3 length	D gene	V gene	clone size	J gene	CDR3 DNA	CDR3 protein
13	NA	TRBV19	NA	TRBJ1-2	TGTGCCAGTAGTATGCGGGGCGCTGGTGGCTACACCTTC	CASSMRGAGGYTF
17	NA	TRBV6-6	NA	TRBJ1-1	TGTGCCAGCAGTTACCAACAGTCTAGGGGGTTGAACACTGAAGCTTTCTTT	CASSYQQSRGLNTEAFF
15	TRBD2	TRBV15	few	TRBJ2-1	TGTGCCACCCGGTCGGGCGGGGGGACCCTCAATGAGCAGTTCTTC	CATRSGGGTLNEQFF
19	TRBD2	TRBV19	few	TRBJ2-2	TGTGCCAGTAGTCCCGGACTAGCGGGAGTGGGGCGAGGCACCGGGGAGCTGTTTTTT	CASSPGLAGVGRGTGELFF
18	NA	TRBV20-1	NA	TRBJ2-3	TGCAGTTCTAGAGATCCCACTGCGGCCTGGGGGCCCACAGATACGCAGTATTTT	CSSRDPTAAWGPTDTQYF
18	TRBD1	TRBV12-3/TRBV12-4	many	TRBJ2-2	TGTGCCAGCAGGTCGACAGGGAATAAAGGTTATTACACCGGGGAGCTGTTTTTT	CASRSTGNKGYYTGELFF
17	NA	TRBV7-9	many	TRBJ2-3	TGTGCCAGCAGCTTCCCGTTCGAAATGCAGGGCGCAGATACGCAGTATTTT	CASSFPFEMQGADTQYF
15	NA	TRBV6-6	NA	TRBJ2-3	TGTGCCAGCATCCCCTCAGCCCCCAGACCAGATACGCAGTATTTT	CASIPSAPRPDTQYF
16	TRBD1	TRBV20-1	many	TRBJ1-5	TGCAGTGCAAAGAAAATCGGGACAGGTAGCAATCAGCCCCAGCATTTT	CSAKKIGTGSNQPQHF
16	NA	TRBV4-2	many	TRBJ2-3	TGTGCCAGCAGCCAAGGGTGGACGGGAGATGCAGATACGCAGTATTTT	CASSQGWTGDADTQYF
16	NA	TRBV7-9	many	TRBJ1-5	TGTGCCAGCAGCTCTCCCCAGGAGATGGACAATCAGCCCCAGCATTTT	CASSSPQEMDNQPQHF
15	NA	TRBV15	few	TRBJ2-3	TGTGCCACCAGAGTAGGCTCAGGGGGGGCAGATACGCAGTATTTT	CATRVGSGGADTQYF
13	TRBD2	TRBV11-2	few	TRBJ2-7	TGTGCCAGCAGCTGGGACTACTCCTACGAGCAGTACTTC	CASSWDYSYEQYF
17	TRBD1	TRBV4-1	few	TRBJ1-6	TGCGCCAGCAGCCAAGAGCCGGACAGGGCCAATAATTCACCCCTCCACTTT	CASSQEPDRANNSPLHF
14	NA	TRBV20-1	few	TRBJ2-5	TGCAGTGCTAGCCCCACTGACAGTCAAGAGACCCAGTACTTC	CSASPTDSQETQYF
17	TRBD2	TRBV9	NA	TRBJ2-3	TGTGCCAGCAGAAAGAGCTCTAGCGGGAGTGGGGCAGATACGCAGTATTTT	CASRKSSSGSGADTQYF
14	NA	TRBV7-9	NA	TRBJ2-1	TGTGCCAGCAGCTCCGCAGGGGCGGTCAATGAGCAGTTCTTC	CASSSAGAVNEQFF
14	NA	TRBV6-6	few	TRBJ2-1	TGTGCCAGCAGTTACCTTGGACGGTACAATGAGCAGTTCTTC	CASSYLGRYNEQFF
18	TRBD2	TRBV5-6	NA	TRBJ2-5	TGTGCCAGCAGCCCATGGGGTCTGATCGGACTAGCACGGAAGACCCAGTACTTC	CASSPWGLIGLARKTQYF
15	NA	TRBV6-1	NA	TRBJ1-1	TGTGCCAGCAGCCCAAGGGGACACCTGAACACTGAAGCTTTCTTT	CASSPRGHLNTEAFF
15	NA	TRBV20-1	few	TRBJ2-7	TGCAGTGCTAGGAATTCCGCGCAGGAGGAGTACGAGCAGTACTTC	CSARNSAQEEYEQYF
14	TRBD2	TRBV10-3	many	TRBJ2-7	TGTGCCATCGGTGGGGGGGTCCGGAGGGACGAGCAGTACTTC	CAIGGGVRRDEQYF
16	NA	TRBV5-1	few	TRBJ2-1	TGCGCCAGCAGCTTGGAGTTTCTTGGGGGAGACAATGAGCAGTTCTTC	CASSLEFLGGDNEQFF
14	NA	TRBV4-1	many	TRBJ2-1	TGCGCCAGCAGCCGAGGTCCCGGGGACAATGAGCAGTTCTTC	CASSRGPGDNEQFF
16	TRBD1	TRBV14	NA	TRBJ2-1	TGTGCCAGCAGCCAGGGGACAGGGTCCCCTTACAATGAGCAGTTCTTC	CASSQGTGSPYNEQFF
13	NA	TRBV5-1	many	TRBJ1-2	TGCGCCAGCAGCTTGCAACAGAACTATGGCTACACCTTC	CASSLQQNYGYTF
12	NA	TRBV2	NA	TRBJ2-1	TGTGCCAGCCTAGAGGATTCTGGTGAGCAGTTCTTC	CASLEDSGEQFF
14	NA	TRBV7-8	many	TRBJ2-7	TGTGCCAGCAGCTATACCCCAGGGGGGGACGAGCAGTACTTC	CASSYTPGGDEQYF
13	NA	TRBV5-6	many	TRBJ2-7	TGTGCCAGCAGCTTGGAAGGCCCCAGCGAGCAGTACTTC	CASSLEGPSEQYF
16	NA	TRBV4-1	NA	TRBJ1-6	TGCGCCAGCAGTAGGACTATGAGCTCCTATAATTCACCCCTCCACTTT	CASSRTMSSYNSPLHF
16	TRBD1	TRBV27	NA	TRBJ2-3	TGTGCCAGCAGTTCTTTCCCGGGACAGGGAGAGGGTACGCAGTATTTT	CASSSFPGQGEGTQYF
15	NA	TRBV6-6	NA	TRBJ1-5	TGTGCCAGCAGTTACCCCGGGACCGTGAATCAGCCCCAGCATTTT	CASSYPGTVNQPQHF
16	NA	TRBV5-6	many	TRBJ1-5	TGTGCCAGCAGCCTGGGGCTAGGGATTAGCAATCAGCCCCAGCATTTT	CASSLGLGISNQPQHF
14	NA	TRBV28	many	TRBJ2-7	TGTGCCAGCAGTTTTGTGGTGGAGACATCCGAGCAGTACTTC	CASSFVVETSEQYF
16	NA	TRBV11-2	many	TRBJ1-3	TGTGCCAGCAGCCCCTGGCAGGCGAACTCTGGAAACACCATATATTTT	CASSPWQANSGNTIYF
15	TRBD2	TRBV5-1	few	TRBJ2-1	TGCGCCAGCAGCTTAACGGGACTACCATACAATGAGCAGTTCTTC	CASSLTGLPYNEQFF
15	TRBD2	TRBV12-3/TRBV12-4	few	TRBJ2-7	TGTGCCAGCAGTTTAAGGCCTCGGGGGGGCGACGAGCAGTACTTC	CASSLRPRGGDEQYF
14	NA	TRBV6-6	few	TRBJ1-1	TGTGCCAGCAGTGAGGATATGATGAACACTGAAGCTTTCTTT	CASSEDMMNTEAFF
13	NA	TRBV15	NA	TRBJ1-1	TGTGCCACCAGCAGAGGGAGTAGAACTGAAGCTTTCTTT	CATSRGSRTEAFF
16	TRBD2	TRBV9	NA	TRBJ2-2	TGTGCCAGCAGCCCCCCTAGCGGGGATAACACCGGGGAGCTGTTTTTT	CASSPPSGDNTGELFF
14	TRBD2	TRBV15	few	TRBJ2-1	TGTGCCACCAGCCCCTGGACTAGCGGGTTCGAGCAGTTCTTC	CATSPWTSGFEQFF
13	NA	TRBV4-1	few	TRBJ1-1	TGCGCCAGCAGCCTTTCAGTGGGGGAGGCAGCTTTCTTT	CASSLSVGEAAFF
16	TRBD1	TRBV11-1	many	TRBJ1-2	TGTGCCAGCAGCTTTGGGACAGGGGGACAGGACTATGGCTACACCTTC	CASSFGTGGQDYGYTF
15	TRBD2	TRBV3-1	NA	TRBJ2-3	TGTGCCAGCAGCCACAGCGGGAGGCGGACAGATACGCAGTATTTT	CASSHSGRRTDTQYF
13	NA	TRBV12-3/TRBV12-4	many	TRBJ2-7	TGTGCCAGCAGTTTTGGGGACCTCTGGGAGCAGTACTTC	CASSFGDLWEQYF
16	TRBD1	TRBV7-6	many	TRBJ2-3	TGTGCCAGCAGCCCCCTGACAGGGGCAGAGGCAGATACGCAGTATTTT	CASSPLTGAEADTQYF
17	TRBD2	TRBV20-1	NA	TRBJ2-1	TGCAGTGCTCTCGGTACTAGCGGAAGAAGGACCTACAATGAGCAGTTCTTC	CSALGTSGRRTYNEQFF
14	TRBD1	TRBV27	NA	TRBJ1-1	TGTGCCAGCAGTTTATCCAGGGGGCAGGCTGAAGCTTTCTTT	CASSLSRGQAEAFF
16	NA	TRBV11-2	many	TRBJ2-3	TGTGCCAGCAGCTTAATTGGGACTCGTAGCACAGATACGCAGTATTTT	CASSLIGTRSTDTQYF
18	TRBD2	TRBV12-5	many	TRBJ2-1	TGTGCTAGTGGTTTGACACTAGCGGGAAGGAGCTCCTACAATGAGCAGTTCTTC	CASGLTLAGRSSYNEQFF
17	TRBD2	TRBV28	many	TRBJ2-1	TGTGCCAGCAGTTTTAACATCCTAGCGGGAGGGATTAATGAGCAGTTCTTC	CASSFNILAGGINEQFF
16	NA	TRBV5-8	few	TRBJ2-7	TGTGCCAGCAGCTCCCCCCCGAGAGGGGCTGGCCACGAGCAGTACTTC	CASSSPPRGAGHEQYF
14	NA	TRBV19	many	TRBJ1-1	TGTGCCAGTACCTTCAGGGGCTCGAACACTGAAGCTTTCTTT	CASTFRGSNTEAFF
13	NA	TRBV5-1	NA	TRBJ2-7	TGCGCCAGCAGCGGGGGGAACCCCCGCGAGCAGTACTTC	CASSGGNPREQYF
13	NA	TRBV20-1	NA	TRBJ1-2	TGCAGTGCTAGAGATTGGGGACTGAGGGGATACACCTTC	CSARDWGLRGYTF
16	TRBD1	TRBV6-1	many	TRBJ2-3	TGTGCCAGCAGTGGCCGGGACAGGGGCTTCACAGATACGCAGTATTTT	CASSGRDRGFTDTQYF
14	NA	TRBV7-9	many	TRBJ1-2	TGTGCCAGCAGCTTAGTGGCCCCAAACTATGGCTACACCTTC	CASSLVAPNYGYTF
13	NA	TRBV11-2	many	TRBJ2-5	TGTGCCAGCAGATTAGGGGTAATAGAGACCCAGTACTTC	CASRLGVIETQYF
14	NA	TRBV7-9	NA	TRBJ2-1	TGTGCCAGCAGCTTCGTTCCGCCCCACAATGAGCAGTTCTTC	CASSFVPPHNEQFF
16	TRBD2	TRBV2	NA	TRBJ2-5	TGTGCCAGCAGTGAAAGACGGCGGGAGGTTCAAGAGACCCAGTACTTC	CASSERRREVQETQYF